Shown below are 30 T cell receptor beta chains from a single sample sequenced in a study of blood T cell repertoires in COVID-19. The repertoire was sequenced with immunoSEQ multiplex PCR; TCRdb's copy has only in-frame clones and lacks some. The sample yields roughly 38,000 clones, about 81% seen once. What was sequenced was peripheral blood. These receptors all come from a man aged 35 to 55 with active or convalescent COVID-19.

The chain employs TRBV10-3 and TRBJ2-1, with 7 nucleotides matching TRBD1. This CDR3 is 14 amino acids long. Germline V gene lookup returns CDR1 ENHRY and CDR2 SYGVKD. The trim removed 6 bases at V and 5 bases at J, leaving 7 bases unmatched. CDR3 nucleotides: TGTGCCATCAGCCCGGGACAGACCAACAATGAGCAGTTCTTC. It encodes CAISPGQTNNEQFF.

V gene TRBV3-1 (or the pseudogene TRBV3-2) combines with J gene TRBJ1-2; D is undetermined. The CDR3 spans 12 residues. Deletions cut 4 bases from V and 6 bases from J, with 9 bases between. Germline V CDR1 and CDR2: LGHDT, YNNKEL (reference sequence). CDR3 sequence: CASSRTADGYTF. The CDR3, as DNA: TGTGCCAGCAGCCGGACTGCCGATGGCTACACCTTC.

The chain joins TRBV6-4 to TRBJ2-5; no definite D call. This CDR3 has 13 amino acids. Deletions cut 5 bases from V and 1 base from J, with 8 bases between. The V gene's germline CDR1 is MRHNA and CDR2 SNTAGT. The CDR3 protein is CASSPGPQETQYF. The CDR3 DNA is TGTGCCAGCAGTCCGGGTCCCCAAGAGACCCAGTACTTC.

The V call is TRBV12-3 or TRBV12-4, the J call TRBJ1-1, with D uncertain. Between the trimmed V and J ends, which lost 4 bases and 4 bases, there was a span of 10 bases. The CDR3 is 13 residues long. For the CDR3, the DNA is TGTGCCAGCAGTTATTTTCCGGTCACTGAAGCTTTCTTT. Protein: CASSYFPVTEAFF.

CDR3 nucleotide sequence: TGTGCCAGCAGCCTATTCGGGGACACTGAAGCTTTCTTT. Protein sequence: CASSLFGDTEAFF. The rearrangement links TRBV7-2 to TRBJ1-1; the D is unclear. V gave up 5 bases and J gave up 3 bases, with 10 bases separating them. CDR1 is SGHTA, CDR2 FQGNSA, per germline. CDR3 length: 13 residues.

The J gene is TRBJ2-7, the V gene TRBV5-1; D not certain. The V end was cut by 2 bases, the J end by 0 bases, with 18 bases between. CDR3 length equals 17 residues. CDR1 is SGHRS and CDR2 is YFSETQ in the germline V gene. This CDR3 is CASSLRGLEQSSYEQYF. CDR3 DNA: TGCGCCAGCAGCTTACGTGGGTTGGAACAGAGCTCCTACGAGCAGTACTTC.

This clone was picked up one time. The chain combines TRBV4-2 with TRBJ2-7; the match to TRBD2 covers 9 bases. This CDR3 comprises 16 residues. Looked up from germline, CDR1 is LGHNA and CDR2 is YNFKEQ. V gave up 5 bases and J gave up 5 bases; unmatched junction bases: 13. This chain's CDR3 is CASSSPAGTSFHEQYF. CDR3 bases: TGTGCCAGCAGCTCACCCGCGGGGACTAGCTTCCACGAGCAGTACTTC.

V gene TRBV7-2 combines with J gene TRBJ1-4; a possible D gene is TRBD1 (6 bases). The CDR3 is 14 amino acids. V lost 4 bases, J lost 3 bases, and 9 bases lay in between. The germline V gene has CDR1 SGHTA and CDR2 FQGNSA. The CDR3 nucleotides are TGTGCCAGCAGCTGGACAGTTTCTAATGAAAAACTGTTTTTT. This translates into CASSWTVSNEKLFF.

The gene calls are TRBV7-2 and TRBJ2-7; TRBD1 matches at 9 bases. Germline V gene data show CDR1 as SGHTA and CDR2 as FQGNSA. V lost 1 base, J lost 4 bases, and 8 bases stayed unmatched. The CDR3 runs to 16 residues. The CDR3: CASSLVLGQGIYEQYF. CDR3 bases: TGTGCCAGCAGCTTAGTATTAGGACAGGGGATTTACGAGCAGTACTTC.

Only one count was recorded for this clone. For the CDR3, the DNA is TGTGCCAGCAGTTTATCCGGGACTGTTGAGTATTTT. Protein: CASSLSGTVEYF. The chain combines TRBV27 with TRBJ2-3, with D possibly being TRBD2 (6 bases). Trimming removed 0 bases from V and 13 bases from J, with 11 bases in between. The CDR3 totals 12 residues. The V gene's germline CDR1 is MNHEY and CDR2 SMNVEV (reference sequence).

This sequence joins TRBV6-5 and TRBJ1-2; D uncertain. Trimming removed 5 bases at V and 0 bases at J, with 10 bases between. Germline assignment: CDR1 MNHEY and CDR2 SVGAGI. This CDR3 is 14 amino acids long. Here the CDR3 reads CASSPLASNYGYTF. The CDR3 nucleotides are TGTGCCAGCAGTCCTCTGGCTTCTAACTATGGCTACACCTTC.

V gene TRBV15 combines with J gene TRBJ1-2; TRBD1 matches 10 bases. CDR3 length: 16 residues. Germline assignment: CDR1 LNHNV and CDR2 YYDKDF (reference sequence). The ends lost 3 bases at V and 8 bases at J; junction bases unmatched: 12. CDR3 protein: CATSSIGQGGRKGYTF. The CDR3, as DNA: TGTGCCACCAGCAGCATAGGACAGGGGGGTAGGAAAGGCTACACCTTC.

The J gene is TRBJ1-2, the V gene TRBV7-9; the match to TRBD1 covers 9 bases. The CDR3 has 16 residues. J lost 2 bases, V lost 6 bases, and 10 bases had no gene match. Germline V CDR1 and CDR2: SEHNR, FQNEAQ (reference sequence). This CDR3 reads CASSPTGGSGNYGYTF. The CDR3 DNA sequence: TGTGCCAGCAGTCCTACAGGGGGCTCGGGGAACTATGGCTACACCTTC.

V and J are TRBV11-2 and TRBJ2-1, with D hard to call. In germline, CDR1 is SGHAT, CDR2 FQNNGV. The ends were cut back, 0 bases at V and 2 bases at J, with 8 bases in the middle. There are 15 residues in the CDR3. The chain's CDR3 is CASSLETGPYNEQFF. For the CDR3, the DNA is TGTGCCAGCAGCTTAGAAACTGGTCCCTACAATGAGCAGTTCTTC.

The chain couples TRBV19 to TRBJ2-1; 7 bases are shared with TRBD2. J was trimmed by 4 bases and V by 4 bases; bases with no gene match: 10. CDR1 LNHDA and CDR2 SQIVND come from the germline V gene (reference sequence). The CDR3 is 16 residues long. The DNA of the CDR3 is TGTGCCAGTAGTAATCCCAGCGGGGCGGGATACAATGAGCAGTTCTTC. Translation: CASSNPSGAGYNEQFF.

V gene TRBV6-6 combines with J gene TRBJ2-1; 14 positions match TRBD2. CDR3 size: 17 residues. In germline, CDR1 is MNHNY, CDR2 SVGAGI (reference sequence). V dropped 5 bases and J dropped 7; count of bases not matched to a gene: 10. The CDR3 loop reads CASSPGLAGEGGNEQFF. For the CDR3, the DNA is TGTGCCAGCAGTCCGGGACTAGCGGGAGAAGGGGGAAATGAGCAGTTCTTC.

Written as DNA, the CDR3 is TGTGCCAGTAGTCGGGAAGAAGCGCAGTATTTT. Residues: CASSREEAQYF. V is TRBV19 and J is TRBJ2-3, with a possible D match to TRBD2 (5 bases). There are 11 residues in the CDR3. Trimming left V 5 bases short and J 10 bases short, with 10 bases between. Germline-derived CDR1 and CDR2 are LNHDA and SQIVND (reference sequence).

This rearrangement joins TRBV4-1 to TRBJ2-1; a possible D gene is TRBD1 (5 bases). The germline V gene encodes CDR1 MGHRA and CDR2 YSYEKL. This CDR3 spans 13 amino acids. The V gene lost 4 bases and the J gene lost 4 bases, with 8 bases spanning the gap. CDR3 DNA: TGCGCCAGCAGCCTTGACAGATACAATGAGCAGTTCTTC. Residues: CASSLDRYNEQFF.

This chain joins TRBV5-1 and TRBJ1-2; 7 bases are a match to TRBD1. Germline CDR1 SGHRS, CDR2 YFSETQ. V was clipped by 0 bases and J by 0 bases; unmatched bases: 2. The length of the CDR3 is 15 residues. CDR3 region: CASSLEGQPNYGYTF. The DNA of the CDR3 is TGCGCCAGCAGCTTGGAGGGACAGCCTAACTATGGCTACACCTTC.

V gene TRBV11-2 combines with J gene TRBJ2-1; 10 bases are shared with TRBD2. Germline CDR1 and CDR2: SGHAT and FQNNGV. The CDR3 totals 19 residues. Losses at the gene ends were 2 bases for V and 4 bases for J; bases not matched to a gene: 14. This CDR3 reads CASSLIVAGGVSAYNEQFF. CDR3 nucleotide sequence: TGTGCCAGCAGCTTAATCGTAGCGGGAGGTGTATCTGCGTACAATGAGCAGTTCTTC.

The V gene is TRBV4-1, the J gene TRBJ1-1, with 8 positions matching TRBD1. J was trimmed by 5 bases and V by 0 bases; bases with no gene match: 5. CDR3 length equals 15 residues. Looked up from germline, CDR1 is MGHRA and CDR2 is YSYEKL. The CDR3, as DNA: TGCGCCAGCAGCCAAGAGGCCAGGGGGCGAACTGAAGCTTTCTTT. Residues: CASSQEARGRTEAFF.

This chain connects TRBV29-1 to TRBJ2-2, with D perhaps matching TRBD2 (5 bases). CDR1 and CDR2 from the germline V gene are SQVTM and ANQGSEA. Trimming took 4 bases from V and 4 from J, leaving 10 bases between them. The CDR3 consists of 13 residues. The CDR3 coding sequence is TGCAGCGTTGGAGGGAGTCGCACCGGGGAGCTGTTTTTT. Translated: CSVGGSRTGELFF.

The rearrangement joins TRBV4-1 to TRBJ2-7; TRBD1 matches 9 bases. Germline V gene lookup returns CDR1 MGHRA and CDR2 YSYEKL. There are 15 residues in the CDR3. V trimming: 4 bases; J trimming: 0 bases; junction bases outside the gene matches: 4. The CDR3 coding sequence is TGCGCCAGCAGCCGCGACAGGGGGGACTCCTACGAGCAGTACTTC. Protein product: CASSRDRGDSYEQYF.

J is TRBJ1-6 and V is TRBV6-6; 9 bases fit TRBD1. CDR3 length: 18 amino acids. CDR1 MNHNY and CDR2 SVGAGI come from the germline V gene (reference sequence). Trimming cost V 5 bases and J 0 bases; bases outside gene matches: 8. The CDR3 sequence is CASSLRQGVSSYNSPLHF. The CDR3, as DNA: TGTGCCAGCAGTCTACGACAGGGGGTGAGCTCCTATAATTCACCCCTCCACTTT.

This clone was detected ten times or more. The rearrangement links TRBV6-5 to TRBJ2-7; 11 bases agree with TRBD1. Germline lookup yields CDR1 MNHEY and CDR2 SVGAGI. V lost 6 bases, J lost 5 bases, and 9 bases stayed unmatched. The CDR3 totals 15 residues. CDR3 nucleotide sequence: TGTGCCAGCAGGATAGGACAGGGGGCAGGCCACGAGCAGTACTTC. It translates to CASRIGQGAGHEQYF.

Only one count was recorded for this clone. The chain employs TRBV29-1 and TRBJ2-3, with D possibly matching TRBD1 (6 bases). The germline V gene encodes CDR1 SQVTM and CDR2 ANQGSEA. The V end lost 3 bases, the J end lost 2 bases, and 18 bases lay between the germline ends. CDR3 length: 16 amino acids. The CDR3 DNA follows: TGCAGCGTTGAGGACAGATATAGAACCCCCACAGATACGCAGTATTTT. Translating gives CSVEDRYRTPTDTQYF.

This clone was seen just once. The chain has TRBV3-1 (or the pseudogene TRBV3-2) and TRBJ2-5; tentative D call: TRBD1 (5 bases). Germline CDR1 LGHDT, CDR2 YNNKEL (reference sequence). Deletions cut 4 bases from V and 12 bases from J, with 18 bases between. The CDR3 totals 13 residues. The CDR3 DNA reads as TGTGCCAGCAGCCGGGTGCCACGACAGAAAGAGTACTTC. It yields the protein CASSRVPRQKEYF.

The chain carries TRBV27 and TRBJ1-5, with D possibly matching TRBD1 (5 bases). The CDR3 length is 15 residues. Trimming shortened V by 3 bases and J by 4 bases, and 13 bases separated the two germline ends. CDR1 is MNHEY and CDR2 is SMNVEV in the germline V gene (reference sequence). CDR3 coding DNA: TGTGCCAGCAGTTTCATCAGGGAGGATAATCAGCCCCAGCATTTT. This translates into CASSFIREDNQPQHF.

The chain links TRBV5-1 to TRBJ1-1; TRBD1 aligns across 10 bases. The CDR3 spans 13 residues. With V trimmed by 5 bases and J by 6 bases, 4 bases remained unmatched. The germline CDR1 and CDR2 sequences are SGHRS and YFSETQ. CDR3 loop: CASRGQGTAEAFF. The CDR3 DNA reads TGCGCCAGCAGGGGACAGGGGACGGCTGAAGCTTTCTTT. Based on the CDR3 plus reference TRBV5-1 and TRBJ1-1, the full variable domain is KAGVTQTPRYLIKTRGQQVTLSCSPISGHRSVSWYQQTPGQGLQFLFEYFSETQRNKGNFPGRFSGRQFSNSRSEMNVSTLELGDSALYLCASRGQGTAEAFFGQGTRLTVV.

The rearrangement joins TRBV6-1 to TRBJ2-6, with 7 bases aligning to TRBD1. CDR3 size: 17 residues. The V segment lost 3 bases and the J segment 0 bases; nucleotides outside the gene matches: 5. Germline-derived CDR1 and CDR2 are MNHNS and SASEGT. This CDR3 is CASSEQGDLSGANVLTF. CDR3 bases: TGTGCCAGCAGTGAGCAGGGGGACCTCTCTGGGGCCAACGTCCTGACTTTC.